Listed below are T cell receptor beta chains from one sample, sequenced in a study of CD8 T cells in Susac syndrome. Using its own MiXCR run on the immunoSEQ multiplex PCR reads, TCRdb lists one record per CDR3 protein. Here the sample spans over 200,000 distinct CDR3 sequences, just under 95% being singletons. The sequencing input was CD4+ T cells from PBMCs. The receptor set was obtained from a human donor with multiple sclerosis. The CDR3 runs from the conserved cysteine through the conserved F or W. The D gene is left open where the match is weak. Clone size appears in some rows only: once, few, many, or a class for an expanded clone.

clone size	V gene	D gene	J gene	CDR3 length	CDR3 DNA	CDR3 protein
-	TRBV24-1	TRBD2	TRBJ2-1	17	TGTGCCACCAGTGACCCACGGACTAGCGGGGGCCACAATGAGCAGTTCTTC	CATSDPRTSGGHNEQFF
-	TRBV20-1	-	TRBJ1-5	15	TGCAGTGCTAGAGTAGGACAGAATAGCAATCAGCCCCAGCATTTT	CSARVGQNSNQPQHF
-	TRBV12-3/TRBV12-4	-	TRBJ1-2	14	TGTGCCAGCAGTCGCAGCGGCGGTCGAGAAGGCTACACCTTC	CASSRSGGREGYTF
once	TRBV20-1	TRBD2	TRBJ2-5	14	TGCAGTGCTGTGACTAGCGGGGGACAAGAGACCCAGTACTTC	CSAVTSGGQETQYF
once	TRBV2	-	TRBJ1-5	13	TGTGCCAGCAGGGCGCGGACAGATCAGCCCCAGCATTTT	CASRARTDQPQHF
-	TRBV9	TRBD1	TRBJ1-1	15	TGTGCCAGCAGCGTAGGACAGGGAACGAACACTGAAGCTTTCTTT	CASSVGQGTNTEAFF
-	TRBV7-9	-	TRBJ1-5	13	TGTGCCAGCAGCTCAGCCGACAGGCAGCCCCAGCATTTT	CASSSADRQPQHF
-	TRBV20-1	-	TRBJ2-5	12	TGCAGTGCTAGCAGAGCCCAAGAGACCCAGTACTTC	CSASRAQETQYF
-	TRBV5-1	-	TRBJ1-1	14	TGCGCCAGCAGCTTGGAGATATTGAACACTGAAGCTTTCTTT	CASSLEILNTEAFF
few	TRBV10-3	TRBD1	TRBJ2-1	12	TGTGCCATCAGTGACAGGGGGCTGTCGGAGTTCTTC	CAISDRGLSEFF
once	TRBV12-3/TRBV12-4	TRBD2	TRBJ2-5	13	TGTGCCAGCAGCACTCTAGCGGGAGAGACCCAGTACTTC	CASSTLAGETQYF
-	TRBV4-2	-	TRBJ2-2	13	TGTGCCAGCAGCCAGGATATCACCGGGGAGCTGTTTTTT	CASSQDITGELFF
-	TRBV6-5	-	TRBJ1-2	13	TGTGCCAGCACCCGTGGGGGCCACTATGGCTACACCTTC	CASTRGGHYGYTF
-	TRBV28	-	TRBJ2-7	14	TGTGCCAGCAGGCTTATGACGGAAACCTACGAGCAGTACTTC	CASRLMTETYEQYF
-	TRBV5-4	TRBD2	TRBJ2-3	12	TGTGCCAGCACCGGGGGGTTAGGAAGGCAGTATTTT	CASTGGLGRQYF
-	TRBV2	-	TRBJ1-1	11	TGTGCCAGCAAGAGGGACACTGAAGCTTTCTTT	CASKRDTEAFF
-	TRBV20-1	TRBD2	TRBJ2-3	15	TGCAGTGCGCGTTCGACTAGCGGTCGCACAGATACGCAGTATTTT	CSARSTSGRTDTQYF
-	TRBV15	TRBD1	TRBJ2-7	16	TGTGCCACCAGCAGAGACCCGACAGGGGGTGGGAACGAGCAGTACTTC	CATSRDPTGGGNEQYF
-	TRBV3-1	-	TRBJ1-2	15	TGTGCCAGCAGCCAAGATGAGACAGGACTCTATGGCTACACCTTC	CASSQDETGLYGYTF
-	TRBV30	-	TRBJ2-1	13	TGTGCCTGGAACCCGAGCTCCTACAATGAGCAGTTCTTC	CAWNPSSYNEQFF
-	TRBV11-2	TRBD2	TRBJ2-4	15	TGTGCCAGCAGCTTAGATCGGTCGGGGGGGAACATTCAGTACTTC	CASSLDRSGGNIQYF
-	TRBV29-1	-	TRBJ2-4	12	TGCAGCGTTGAGAAGGGCAAAAACATTCAGTACTTC	CSVEKGKNIQYF
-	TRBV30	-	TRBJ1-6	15	TGTGCCTGGGACAGCCTGAGCTCCTATAATTCACCCCTCCACTTT	CAWDSLSSYNSPLHF
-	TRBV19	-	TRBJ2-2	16	TGTGCCAGTAGTAGAAGGACAGCCGCGAACACCGGGGAGCTGTTTTTT	CASSRRTAANTGELFF
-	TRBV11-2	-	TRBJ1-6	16	TGTGCCAGCAGCCTTAGTTTTGCAGGGAGGACTTCACCCCTCCACTTT	CASSLSFAGRTSPLHF
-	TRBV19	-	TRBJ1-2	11	TGTGCCAGCGAAGATAACTATGGCTACACCTTC	CASEDNYGYTF
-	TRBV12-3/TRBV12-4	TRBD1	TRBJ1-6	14	TGTGCCAGCAGTCGGGACAGGGGGAATTCACCCCTCCACTTT	CASSRDRGNSPLHF
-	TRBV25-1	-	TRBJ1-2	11	TGTGCCAGCAGGACCTTCTATGGCTACACCTTC	CASRTFYGYTF
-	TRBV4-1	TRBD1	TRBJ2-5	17	TGCGCCAGCAGCCAAGATTTGGGCAGGGGGAGAGGGGTGACCCAGTACTTC	CASSQDLGRGRGVTQYF
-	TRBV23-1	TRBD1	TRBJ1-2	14	TGCGCCAGCAGTCTCCAGGGGGGGCCCCATGGCTACACCTTC	CASSLQGGPHGYTF
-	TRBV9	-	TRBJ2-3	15	TGTGCCAGCAGCGTAGAGGCGGGACCCACAGATACGCAGTATTTT	CASSVEAGPTDTQYF
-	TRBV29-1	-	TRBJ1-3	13	TGCAGCGTTGAGGCTCTAGCTGGAAACACCATATATTTT	CSVEALAGNTIYF
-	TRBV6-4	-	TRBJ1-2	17	TGTGCCAGCAGTGACACTTCGATTGATGGACAGCTTTATGGCTACACCTTC	CASSDTSIDGQLYGYTF
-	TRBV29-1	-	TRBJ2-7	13	TGCAGCGTCGGGGAGAGGGTTTCCTACGAGCAGTACTTC	CSVGERVSYEQYF
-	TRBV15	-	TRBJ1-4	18	TGTGCCACCAGCAGAGATCCCGCAGGGACCCCAACTAATGAAAAACTGTTTTTT	CATSRDPAGTPTNEKLFF
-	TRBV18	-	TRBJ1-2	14	TGTGCCAGCTCACCGGAAACTTATTCATCAGGCTACACCTTC	CASSPETYSSGYTF
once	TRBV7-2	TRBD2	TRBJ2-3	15	TGTGCCAGCAGCTTGGCGGGGGTCAGCACAGATACGCAGTATTTT	CASSLAGVSTDTQYF
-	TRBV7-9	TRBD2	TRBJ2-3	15	TGTGCCAGCAGCTCGGGAGCGGGGCGCACAGATACGCAGTATTTT	CASSSGAGRTDTQYF
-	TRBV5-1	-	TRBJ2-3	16	TGCGCCAGCAGCTTGGTTCCGGGGGCGGGCGCAGATACGCAGTATTTT	CASSLVPGAGADTQYF
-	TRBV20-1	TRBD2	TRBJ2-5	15	TGCAGTGCTCTACCTCGGGTAGCGGGCCAAGAGACCCAGTACTTC	CSALPRVAGQETQYF
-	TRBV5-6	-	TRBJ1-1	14	TGTGCCAGCAGCAGATACCAGGCGAACACTGAAGCTTTCTTT	CASSRYQANTEAFF
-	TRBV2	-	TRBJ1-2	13	TGTGCCAGCGGGAGCAGCGAGTTGGCTGGCTACACCTTC	CASGSSELAGYTF
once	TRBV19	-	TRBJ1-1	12	TGTGCCAGTAGCGAGGGCGGCACTGAAGCTTTCTTT	CASSEGGTEAFF
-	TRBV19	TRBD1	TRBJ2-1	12	TGTGCCAGTGGGGACAGGCCCAATGAGCAGTTCTTC	CASGDRPNEQFF
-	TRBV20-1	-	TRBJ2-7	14	TGCAGTGCTCCTTATCCGGGACTCAAATACGAGCAGTACTTC	CSAPYPGLKYEQYF
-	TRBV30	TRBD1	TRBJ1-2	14	TGTGCCTGGAGTGGCGGGACAGGGGTCTATGGCTACACCTTC	CAWSGGTGVYGYTF